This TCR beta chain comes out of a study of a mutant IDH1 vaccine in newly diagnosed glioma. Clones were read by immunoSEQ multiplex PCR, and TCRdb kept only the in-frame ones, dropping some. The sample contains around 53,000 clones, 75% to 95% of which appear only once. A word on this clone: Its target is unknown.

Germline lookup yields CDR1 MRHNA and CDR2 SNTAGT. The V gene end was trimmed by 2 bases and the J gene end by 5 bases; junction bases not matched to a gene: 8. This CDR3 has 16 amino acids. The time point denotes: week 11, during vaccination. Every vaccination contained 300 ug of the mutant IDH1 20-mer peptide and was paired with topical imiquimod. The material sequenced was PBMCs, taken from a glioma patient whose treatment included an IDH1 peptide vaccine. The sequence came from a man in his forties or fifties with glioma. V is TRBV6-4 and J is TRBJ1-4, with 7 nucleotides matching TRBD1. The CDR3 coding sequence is TGTGCCAGCAGTGACCCCCAGGACAGGTTGAATGAAAAACTGTTTTTT. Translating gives CASSDPQDRLNEKLFF.